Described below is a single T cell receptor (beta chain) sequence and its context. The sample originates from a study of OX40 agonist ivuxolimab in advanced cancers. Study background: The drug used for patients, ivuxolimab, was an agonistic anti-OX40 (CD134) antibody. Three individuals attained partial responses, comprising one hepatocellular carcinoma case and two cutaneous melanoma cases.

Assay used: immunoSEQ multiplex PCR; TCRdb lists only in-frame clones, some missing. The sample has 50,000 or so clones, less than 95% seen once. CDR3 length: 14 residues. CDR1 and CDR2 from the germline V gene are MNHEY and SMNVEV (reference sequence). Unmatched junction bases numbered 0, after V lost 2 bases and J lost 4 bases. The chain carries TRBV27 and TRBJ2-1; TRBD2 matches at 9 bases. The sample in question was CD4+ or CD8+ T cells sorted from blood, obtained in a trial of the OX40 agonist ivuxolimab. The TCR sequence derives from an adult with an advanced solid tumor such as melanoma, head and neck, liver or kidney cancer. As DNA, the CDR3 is TGTGCCAGCAGTTTACTAGCGGGGTACAATGAGCAGTTCTTC. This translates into CASSLLAGYNEQFF.